Listed below are T cell receptor beta chains from one sample, sequenced in a study of TIL therapy for anti-PD-1-resistant metastatic lung cancer. Measured with immunoSEQ multiplex PCR; TCRdb has only the in-frame clones, and not every one. The data contain tens of thousands of clones, 70% to 85% of them singletons. The sequencing here drew on tumor tissue, taken at baseline. These receptors were collected from a person between 25 and 80 years old with non-small cell lung cancer. CDR3s include the opening cysteine and the closing phenylalanine or tryptophan. The D gene is left open where the match is weak. Size is omitted from some rows. Given values are once, few, many or a class for expanded clones.

TRBV5-1	-	TRBJ2-2	-	TGCGCCAGCAGCCCGGTACAGGGGAACACCGGGGAGCTGTTTTTT	CASSPVQGNTGELFF
TRBV5-5	-	TRBJ2-1	-	TGTGCCAGCAGCGAAAGGGGGACCTACAATGAGCAGTTCTTC	CASSERGTYNEQFF
TRBV29-1	-	TRBJ2-7	TRBD1	TGCAGCGTGGGGTGGACAGGTAGCTCCTACGAGCAGTACTTC	CSVGWTGSSYEQYF
TRBV9	-	TRBJ1-2	-	TGTGCCAGCAGCGGATTTAACTATGGCTACACCTTC	CASSGFNYGYTF
TRBV4-1	-	TRBJ2-1	-	TGCGCCAGCAGCCAAGATCTGCGTGGGAGATTGAATGAGCAGTTCTTC	CASSQDLRGRLNEQFF
TRBV16	-	TRBJ1-5	-	TGTGCCAGCAGCCAATCAGGGCCCGGTCAGCCCCAGCATTTT	CASSQSGPGQPQHF
TRBV27	-	TRBJ2-3	-	TGTGCCAGCAGTTTCTCGGCGGCTAGCCGAACAGATACGCAGTATTTT	CASSFSAASRTDTQYF
TRBV30	-	TRBJ1-5	-	TGTGCCTGGAGTGTAAGGAGGCAGGAGAACGGCCGAGGTCAGCCCCAGCATTTT	CAWSVRRQENGRGQPQHF
TRBV6-6	few	TRBJ1-1	-	TGTGCCAGCAGTTCCGCCTCCAGACTCACTGAAGCTTTCTTT	CASSSASRLTEAFF
TRBV27	-	TRBJ2-7	TRBD1	TGTGCCAGCAGTTCCTCGACAGGGTTCACCTACGAGCAGTACTTC	CASSSSTGFTYEQYF
TRBV21-1	-	TRBJ2-5	-	TGTGCCAGCAGCAAAGGGGAGACCCAGTACTTC	CASSKGETQYF
TRBV6-5	-	TRBJ1-4	-	TGTGCCAGCAGTTACTCGCGGCCTTGGGCCAATGAAAAACTGTTTTTT	CASSYSRPWANEKLFF
TRBV6-1	-	TRBJ2-5	TRBD2	TGTGCCAGCAGGCTACTAGCGGGGGGGCCTGAGACCCAGTACTTC	CASRLLAGGPETQYF
TRBV6-5	-	TRBJ1-3	-	TGTGCCGTACGGTCGGGCGGCGGAAACACCATATATTTT	CAVRSGGGNTIYF
TRBV5-1	-	TRBJ1-2	-	TGCGCCAGCAGCTTGGCCATCGGGACAACTACGAAATTCTATGGCTACACCTTC	CASSLAIGTTTKFYGYTF
TRBV5-5	-	TRBJ2-7	-	TGTGCCAGCAGCTTGGCGACCACTTACGAGCAGTACTTC	CASSLATTYEQYF
TRBV6-6	-	TRBJ2-4	-	TGTGCCAGTTGTCGCTTAGCCAAAAACATTCAGTACTTC	CASCRLAKNIQYF
TRBV5-6	few	TRBJ1-5	-	TGTGCCAGCAGCGTGGACGGAGCGGTTTTGAATCAGCCCCAGCATTTT	CASSVDGAVLNQPQHF
TRBV15	-	TRBJ1-2	-	TGTGCCACCAGCAGAGACTTCAACAGGGAATATGGCTACACCTTC	CATSRDFNREYGYTF
TRBV9	-	TRBJ1-2	-	TGTGCCAGCAGCCCAATGTCGGGGGGGAACTATGGCTACACCTTC	CASSPMSGGNYGYTF
TRBV10-1	-	TRBJ2-2	-	TGCGCCAGCAGCCTTCTTACGAACACCGGGGAGCTGTTTTTT	CASSLLTNTGELFF
TRBV19	-	TRBJ1-2	-	TGTGCCAGTAGCCACTCCGACCCCAGGGTGCGCTATGGCTACACCTTC	CASSHSDPRVRYGYTF
TRBV5-4	-	TRBJ1-1	-	TGTGCCAGCAGCTTGGAAGCGTGGCCTCTGAAGAACACTGAAGCTTTCTTT	CASSLEAWPLKNTEAFF
TRBV28	-	TRBJ1-2	TRBD1	TGTGCCGCAGGGACAGGGCCCTATGGCTACACCTTC	CAAGTGPYGYTF
TRBV11-2	-	TRBJ2-3	-	TGTGCCAGCAGATGGAACTCCCGCACAGATACGCAGTATTTT	CASRWNSRTDTQYF
TRBV30	few	TRBJ1-3	TRBD1	TGTGCCTGGGGCGCAGACAGGGGGCCTGGAAACACCATATATTTT	CAWGADRGPGNTIYF